Listed here are 20 T cell receptor beta chains from one sample, sequenced in a study of blood T cell repertoires in COVID-19. Measured with immunoSEQ multiplex PCR; TCRdb has only the in-frame clones, and not every one. The sample includes tens of thousands of clones, around 91% of them seen just once. Sequencing input: peripheral blood. These receptors all come from a man between 65 and 79 years old with active or convalescent COVID-19.

The rearrangement joins TRBV11-2 to TRBJ2-7; TRBD2 is a possible D gene (6 bases). Germline V gene lookup returns CDR1 SGHAT and CDR2 FQNNGV. This CDR3 region has 18 residues. V shed 6 bases and J shed 7 bases, with 31 bases lying between them. CDR3 sequence (DNA): TGTGCCAGCAGTTTCACCGTCCGCCCGGCGGATCGGGGGTGGGAGCAGTACTTC. This codes for CASSFTVRPADRGWEQYF.

The chain has TRBV19 and TRBJ1-1; D unclear. Trimming took off 2 bases at V and 6 bases at J, with 10 bases between the two ends. The length of the CDR3 is 13 residues. Germline CDR1 is LNHDA and CDR2 is SQIVND (reference sequence). The CDR3: CASSIQLQPEAFF. CDR3 DNA sequence: TGTGCCAGTAGTATACAGTTACAGCCTGAAGCTTTCTTT.

The rearrangement joins TRBV5-1 to TRBJ1-6; D is perhaps TRBD1 (6 bases). Trimming cost V 1 base and J 5 bases, with 10 bases left between them. Germline V gene sequence: CDR1 SGHRS, CDR2 YFSETQ. The length of the CDR3 is 15 residues. CDR3 nucleotide sequence: TGCGCCAGCAGCTTGCCCCAGGGGAATAATTCACCCCTCCACTTT. Protein sequence: CASSLPQGNNSPLHF.

The chain joins TRBV27 to TRBJ1-5; a possible D gene is TRBD1 (6 bases). V was cut by 6 bases and J by 0 bases, with 30 bases left in between. CDR3 size: 21 residues. Per germline, CDR1 MNHEY and CDR2 SMNVEV (reference sequence). CDR3 DNA: TGTGCCAGCAGCCGTAGGGGGGGGATGGACCGAGCTATAAGTAGCAATCAGCCCCAGCATTTT. This encodes CASSRRGGMDRAISSNQPQHF.

J is TRBJ1-1 and V is TRBV28; D uncertain. This CDR3 region has 15 residues. Germline lookup yields CDR1 MDHEN and CDR2 SYDVKM. V was clipped by 2 bases and J by 4 bases, with 14 bases between them. CDR3 sequence: CASSLRRGLVTEAFF. DNA of the CDR3: TGTGCCAGCAGTTTACGGCGGGGTTTGGTCACTGAAGCTTTCTTT.

This clone showed up just once. The gene calls are TRBV5-1 and TRBJ1-2; a possible D gene is TRBD1 (6 bases). Trimming left V 4 bases short and J 4 bases short, with 17 bases between. Germline V gene sequence: CDR1 SGHRS, CDR2 YFSETQ. This CDR3 has 15 amino acids. This CDR3 reads CASSLRTAEAYGYTF. Written as DNA, the CDR3 is TGCGCCAGCAGCCTGAGGACAGCCGAAGCCTATGGCTACACCTTC.

This clone was detected only once. V gene TRBV5-5 combines with J gene TRBJ2-1; 8 bases are shared with TRBD1. This CDR3 comprises 15 residues. Trimming removed 5 bases from V and 0 bases from J; junction bases left unmatched: 4. The V gene's germline CDR1 is SGHKS and CDR2 YYEKEE (reference sequence). The CDR3 region is CASRRTGSSYNEQFF. CDR3 coding DNA: TGTGCCAGCAGGAGGACAGGGAGCTCCTACAATGAGCAGTTCTTC.

The gene calls are TRBV5-1 and TRBJ1-6, with D unresolved. This CDR3 comprises 16 residues. Per the germline V gene, CDR1 is SGHRS and CDR2 is YFSETQ. Trimming left V 0 bases short and J 7 bases short, with 14 bases between. The CDR3 nucleotides read TGCGCCAGCAGCTTGGCCGGAGAGGGATCAAATTCACCCCTCCACTTT. This sequence encodes CASSLAGEGSNSPLHF.

This clone was found a few times. The junction shows a germline mismatch at one end, possibly a read error. This chain links TRBV4-1 with TRBJ2-7; 9 bases are shared with TRBD1. CDR3 size: 16 residues. Per germline, CDR1 MGHRA and CDR2 YSYEKL. CDR3 residues: CASRQATGQGFYEQYF. In nucleotides, the CDR3 is TGCGCCAGCAGGCAAGCTACGGGACAGGGTTTCTATGAGCAGTACTTC.

The chain carries TRBV3-1 (or the pseudogene TRBV3-2) and TRBJ1-5, with D possibly TRBD1 on 5 matching bases. The germline gives CDR1 LGHDT, CDR2 YNNKEL (reference sequence). Trimming took off 2 bases at V and 0 bases at J, with 11 bases between the two ends. The CDR3 runs to 16 residues. DNA of the CDR3: TGTGCCAGCAGCCAACGCGAGCAGGGTAGCAATCAGCCCCAGCATTTT. It is translated as CASSQREQGSNQPQHF.

The rearrangement uses TRBV9 and TRBJ2-5; 10 bases fit TRBD1. V gave up 2 bases and J gave up 4 bases; unmatched junction bases: 5. The germline V gene has CDR1 SGDLS and CDR2 YYNGEE. The CDR3 has 15 amino acids. The CDR3 loop is CASSVRDRGSETQYF. In DNA form, the CDR3 reads TGTGCCAGCAGCGTCCGGGACAGGGGTTCAGAGACCCAGTACTTC. Filled out from reference TRBV9 and TRBJ2-5, the complete variable domain reads DSGVTQTPKHLITATGQRVTLRCSPRSGDLSVYWYQQSLDQGLQFLIQYYNGEERAKGNILERFSAQQFPDLHSELNLSSLELGDSALYFCASSVRDRGSETQYFGPGTRLLVL.

A word on this clone: Because the CDR3 is missing its conserved closing phenylalanine or tryptophan, this is likely a read error. The limits of the CDR3 on the DNA are not certain, so only TCRdb's listed CDR3 is given. The chain joins TRBV6-4 to TRBJ2-7; the table gives TRBD1 as D, unverified against the DNA. Germline V gives CDR1 MRHNA, CDR2 SNTAGT. The CDR3 has 17 residues if both end residues are counted. This chain's CDR3 is CASGSKFGTGGGKQAVS.

Here the CDR3 DNA reads TGTGCCAGCAGCCCTTTTTGGGGCGATGGCTACACCTTC. Encoded protein: CASSPFWGDGYTF. The V and J genes are TRBV11-2 and TRBJ1-2; a weak D match, TRBD1 (5 bases). Per germline, CDR1 SGHAT and CDR2 FQNNGV. The V gene lost 5 bases and the J gene lost 6 bases, with 13 bases spanning the gap. The CDR3 runs to 13 residues.

The gene calls are TRBV11-3 and TRBJ2-7, with D possibly TRBD1 on 6 matching bases. The CDR3 runs 15 residues. Germline V gene sequence: CDR1 SGHNT, CDR2 YENEEA. V was pared by 2 bases and J by 3 bases, with 14 bases between. CDR3 protein: CASSLRGHNLYEQYF. The CDR3 nucleotides are TGTGCCAGCAGCTTACGGGGACACAACCTCTACGAGCAGTACTTC.

This sequence joins TRBV30 and TRBJ2-6; tentative D call: TRBD1 (5 bases). This CDR3 region has 15 residues. CDR1 and CDR2 (germline): GTSNPN, SVGIG (reference sequence). V was cut by 0 bases and J by 2 bases, with 8 bases left in between. The DNA of the CDR3 is TGTGCCTGGAGTGTCCCAGGGACTGGGGCCAACGTCCTGACTTTC. Its protein is CAWSVPGTGANVLTF.

This sequence joins TRBV5-5 and TRBJ2-7; TRBD1 might be the D (6 bases). CDR1 SGHKS and CDR2 YYEKEE come from the germline V gene (reference sequence). The CDR3 consists of 12 residues. Between the trimmed V and J ends, which lost 4 bases and 3 bases, there was a span of 8 bases. The CDR3 is CASSRTVYEQYF. CDR3 nucleotide sequence: TGTGCCAGCAGCAGGACAGTCTACGAGCAGTACTTC.

This sequence joins TRBV10-2 and TRBJ2-6; no reliable D call. Germline V gives CDR1 WSHSY, CDR2 SAAADI. The V end was cut by 3 bases, the J end by 0 bases, with 6 bases between. The CDR3 contains 15 residues. CDR3 in amino acids: CASSDPGSGANVLTF. CDR3 coding DNA: TGCGCCAGCAGTGATCCAGGCTCTGGGGCCAACGTCCTGACTTTC.

The V and J genes are TRBV7-2 and TRBJ2-1; 8 positions agree with TRBD1. The V segment lost 6 bases and the J segment 3 bases; nucleotides outside the gene matches: 4. Germline CDR1 reads SGHTA; CDR2 reads FQGNSA. The CDR3 totals 14 residues. The CDR3 protein is CASSSDRGYNEQFF. The CDR3 DNA follows: TGTGCCAGCAGTTCCGACAGGGGCTACAATGAGCAGTTCTTC.

V is TRBV7-9 and J is TRBJ1-1; 7 bases map to TRBD1. The length of the CDR3 is 13 residues. V shed 7 bases and J 3 bases; nucleotides not matched to a gene: 5. Germline V gene data show CDR1 as SEHNR and CDR2 as FQNEAQ (reference sequence). CDR3 nucleotide sequence: TGTGCCAGCAACAGACAGGGCTACACTGAAGCTTTCTTT. It yields the protein CASNRQGYTEAFF.

The CDR3: CAIKEGQASGEQFF. The CDR3 DNA is TGTGCCATCAAGGAAGGACAGGCCTCGGGGGAGCAGTTCTTC. The chain joins TRBV10-3 to TRBJ2-1; 7 bases match TRBD1. CDR3 length equals 14 residues. Germline CDR1 reads ENHRY; CDR2 reads SYGVKD. With V trimmed by 7 bases and J by 10 bases, 13 bases remained unmatched.